This note documents a single T cell receptor beta chain sequence. What it binds is not known. TCR beta cDNA libraries included unique molecular identifiers. With roughly 1 to 10 million T cells as the source, about half a million cDNA molecules resulted. TCRdb redid the calling of the PCR reads with MiXCR, one entry per CDR3 protein. The repertoire has around 710,000 distinct CDR3 sequences, roughly 46% of them found once; the top ten carry roughly 4.9%. The length of the CDR3 is 20 residues. Germline trimming cut 4 bases from V and 4 bases from J; bases unmatched to any gene: 20. CDR1 is SEHNR, CDR2 FQNEAQ, per germline (reference sequence). The data derive from a study of post-analysis software for immune sequencing data. Whole-study results and caveats: Five TRBV segments, including TRBV5-6, TRBV5-1 and TRBV20-1, were more frequent in patients than controls. Batch-mates among the samples co-clustered strongly by F measure.

This clonotype was sampled from a girl aged 5-17 years with multiple sclerosis. V is TRBV7-9 and J is TRBJ2-1, with TRBD1 matching over 9 bases. The sequenced sample was blood. The CDR3 coding sequence is TGTGCCAGCAGCTCAGCGAAGTGGGGACAGGGCCTCGGGGGTTACAATGAGCAGTTCTTC. It is translated as CASSSAKWGQGLGGYNEQFF. The full variable domain, its missing parts supplied by reference TRBV7-9 and TRBJ2-1, is DTGVSQNPRHKITKRGQNVTFRCDPISEHNRLYWYRQTLGQGPEFLTYFQNEAQLEKSRLLSDRFSAERPKGSFSTLEIQRTEQGDSAMYLCASSSAKWGQGLGGYNEQFFGPGTRLTVL.